This section outlines one TCR beta chain sequence together with its context. The CDR3 consists of 13 residues. With 9 bases removed from V and 2 bases from J, the gap between germline ends came to 10 bases. The germline gives CDR1 SNHLY, CDR2 FYNNEI. The entry originates in a study of blood T cell repertoires in COVID-19. Looking at the study overall: Collection of acute and convalescent COVID-19 samples took place in the United States, Italy and Spain. From T cells, B-cell-depleted T cells, or PBMCs came the material, which was cDNA or gDNA.

In the original workflow: Estimates of nucleated cell counts were drawn from the amplification of reference gene primers. TCRdb's copy holds only in-frame clones and misses some; the assay was immunoSEQ multiplex PCR. Clonal size and the V and J genes are those of that table, whereas D and trimming came from the DNA. The table lists about 220,000 clones, 84% of them singletons. The sequence derives from a man in his fifties or sixties with active or convalescent COVID-19. The sequenced sample consisted of peripheral blood. The chain carries TRBV2 and TRBJ2-2, with D maybe TRBD1 (6 bases). The CDR3 here is CASKQGNTGELFF. Here the CDR3 DNA reads TGTGCCAGTAAACAGGGTAACACCGGGGAGCTGTTTTTT.